This TCR beta chain was found in a study of blood T cell repertoires in COVID-19. Across the study: Some COVID-19 samples were acute and others convalescent; all came from the United States, Italy and Spain. T cells, B-cell-depleted T cells, or PBMCs provided the cDNA or gDNA that served as material.

Methods used by the authors: Reference gene primers were amplified, and this amplification served to estimate nucleated cell counts. Here immunoSEQ multiplex PCR was the method, and the copy in TCRdb shows in-frame clones only, minus some. V and J calls and clone size are as listed in that table; D and trimming were resolved from the DNA. The sample includes more than 130,000 clones, almost 90% of them seen just once. The clonotype comes from a man in his fifties or sixties with active or convalescent COVID-19. The sample consisted of peripheral blood.

The DNA for the CDR3 is TGTGCCAGCTCACCAAGACTGCAAGAGACCCAGTACTTC. This encodes CASSPRLQETQYF. The chain is built from TRBV18 and TRBJ2-5; D not certain. CDR3 length: 13 residues. V shed 2 bases and J shed 2 bases, with 6 bases lying between them. CDR1 is KGHSH, CDR2 LQKENI, per germline.